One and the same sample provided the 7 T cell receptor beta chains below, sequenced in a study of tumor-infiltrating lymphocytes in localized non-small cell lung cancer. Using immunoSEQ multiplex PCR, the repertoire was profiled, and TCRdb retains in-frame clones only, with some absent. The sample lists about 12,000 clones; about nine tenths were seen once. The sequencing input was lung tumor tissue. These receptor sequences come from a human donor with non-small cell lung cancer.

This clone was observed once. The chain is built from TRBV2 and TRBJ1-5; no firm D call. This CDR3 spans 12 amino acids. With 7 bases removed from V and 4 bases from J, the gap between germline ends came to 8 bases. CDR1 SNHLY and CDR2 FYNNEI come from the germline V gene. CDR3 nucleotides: TGTGCCAGCACGGATTATAATCAGCCCCAGCATTTT. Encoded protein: CASTDYNQPQHF.

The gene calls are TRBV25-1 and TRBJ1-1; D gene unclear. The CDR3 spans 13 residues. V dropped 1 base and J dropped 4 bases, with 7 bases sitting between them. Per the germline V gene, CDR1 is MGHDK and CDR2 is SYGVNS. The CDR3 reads CASSEFGVTEAFF. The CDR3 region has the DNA TGTGCCAGCAGTGAATTTGGGGTCACTGAAGCTTTCTTT.

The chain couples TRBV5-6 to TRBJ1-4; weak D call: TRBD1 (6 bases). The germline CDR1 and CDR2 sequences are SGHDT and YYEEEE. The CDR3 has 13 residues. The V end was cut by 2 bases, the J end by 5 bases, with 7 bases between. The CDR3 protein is CASSFRGNEKLFF. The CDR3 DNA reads TGTGCCAGCAGCTTTAGGGGGAATGAAAAACTGTTTTTT. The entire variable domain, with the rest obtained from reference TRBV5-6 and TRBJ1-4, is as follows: DAGVTQSPTHLIKTRGQQVTLRCSPKSGHDTVSWYQQALGQGPQFIFQYYEEEERQRGNFPDRFSGHQFPNYSSELNVNALLLGDSALYLCASSFRGNEKLFFGSGTQLSVL.

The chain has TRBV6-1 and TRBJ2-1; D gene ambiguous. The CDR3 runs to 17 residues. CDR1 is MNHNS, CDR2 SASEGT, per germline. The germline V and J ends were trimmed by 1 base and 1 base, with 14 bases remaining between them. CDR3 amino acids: CASSEERMIGSYNEQFF. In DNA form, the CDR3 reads TGTGCCAGCAGTGAAGAACGGATGATCGGGTCCTACAATGAGCAGTTCTTC.

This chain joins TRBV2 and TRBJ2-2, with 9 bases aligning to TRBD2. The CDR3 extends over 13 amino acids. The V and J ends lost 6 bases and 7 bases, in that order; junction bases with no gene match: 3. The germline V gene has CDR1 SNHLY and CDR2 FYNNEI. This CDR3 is CASRLLAGGELFF. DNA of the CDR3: TGTGCCAGCAGACTACTAGCGGGCGGGGAGCTGTTTTTT. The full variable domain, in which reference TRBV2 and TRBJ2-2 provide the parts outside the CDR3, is EPEVTQTPSHQVTQMGQEVILRCVPISNHLYFYWYRQILGQKVEFLVSFYNNEISEKSEIFDDQFSVERPDGSNFTLKIRSTKLEDSAMYFCASRLLAGGELFFGEGSRLTVL.

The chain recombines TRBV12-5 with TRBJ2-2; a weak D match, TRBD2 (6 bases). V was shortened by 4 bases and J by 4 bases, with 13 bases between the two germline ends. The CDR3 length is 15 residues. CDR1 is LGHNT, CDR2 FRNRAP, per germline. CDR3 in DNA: TGTGCTAGTGGTTCCTACGGGAGAATCACCGGGGAGCTGTTTTTT. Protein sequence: CASGSYGRITGELFF.

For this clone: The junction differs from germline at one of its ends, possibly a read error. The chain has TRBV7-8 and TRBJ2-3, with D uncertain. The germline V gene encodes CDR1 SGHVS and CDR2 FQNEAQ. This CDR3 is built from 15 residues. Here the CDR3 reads CASSLDRPRPETQYF. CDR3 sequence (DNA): TGTGCCAGCAGCTTAGATCGACCTCGTCCAGAAACGCAGTATTTT.